The entry below gives a single T cell receptor (beta chain) sequence along with its context. Its specific antigen is unknown. The sample holds no much larger clone one base away, and base qualities are not on file. The sample is drawn from a study of T-cell memory formation after mild COVID-19 (dated by TCRdb to the early 2020s). About the full investigation: Most TCR sequence clusters were specific to one of the two donors. In a couple of donors, T-cell clones that expanded and contracted after mild COVID-19 were tracked by sequencing TCRalpha and TCRbeta repertoires over time. The cohort was made up of two young adult volunteers, one female and one male, who were previously healthy.

Overall study results and their limits: Only a couple of mild cases were covered by the study, and larger cohorts that include severe cases with pre-infection samples were considered necessary. Whether the second-wave clones peaking on day 37 were SARS-CoV-2 specific was not confirmed. Some responding clones were detected in pre-infection memory, which suggested that pre-existing cross-reactive memory T cells had joined the SARS-CoV-2 response. Contracting CD4+ clones were found mainly in CM and EM memory subsets, while CD8+ clones were enriched in EMRA. Clones that contracted from day 15 to 85 showed balanced CD4/CD8 phenotypes, whereas a second wave of clones that expanded from day 15 to 37 leaned towards CD4+.

The instrument given in TCRdb is Illumina NovaSeq 6000. cDNA libraries for TCRalpha and TCRbeta were prepared by 5'RACE using constant-segment primers, with sample barcodes and unique molecular identifiers added. Trizol reagent was used to extract RNA from every sample. The libraries were amplified in two PCR steps, and the second step added a second sample barcode and Illumina TruSeq adapters. Sequencing of the libraries was done on an Illumina NovaSeq, producing 2 x 150 bp paired-end reads. The authors processed their data as follows. The reads were demultiplexed and collapsed into UMI-guided consensus sequences using migec v1.2.7. Using mixcr v2.1.11, UMI consensuses were aligned to TRA and TRB V and J templates and then assembled into clonotypes. A clonotype was counted as expanded or contracted only when both edgeR and NoisET called the clonotype significant, with the noise models trained on biological replicates. For edgeR calls, the cutoffs were a false discovery rate-adjusted p below 0.01 and a log2 fold-change threshold of 1. As an exploratory analysis of dynamics, max-normalized trajectories of the 1000 most abundant clonotypes were examined by PCA with hierarchical clustering. Separately sequenced CD4+ and CD8+ repertoires were used to assign a CD4 or CD8 phenotype to each responding clone. TCRdb trimmed the raw reads at Q25, called clones with MiXCR and kept productive beta chains. Identical CDR3 proteins give one entry, which carries the most common genes and DNA. It is TCRdb's table, rather than the study itself, that gives the V and J calls and clone size. The sample table shows 150,000 to 200,000 distinct CDR3 sequences, and approximately 10% are seen once. The ten largest make up about 3.5% of the sample.

Ficoll-Paque density gradient centrifugation was used to isolate PBMCs. CDR1 and CDR2 are read off the germline V gene as MNHNS and SASEGT. The germline ends are 10 bases apart after V is trimmed by 8 bases and J by 0 bases. Measured from the cysteine to the phenylalanine, the CDR3 is 13 residues long. The kept DNA is CDR3 alone, 39 bases in frame from the first base. The sequenced sample was PBMCs or a T cell subset sorted from them (not recorded which). Recombination linked TRBV6-1 to TRBJ1-2; the D segment could be TRBD1, given 5 matching bases. This clonotype originated in a man younger than 35 who had mild COVID-19 (a few samples of this study predate the infection). The sample titles of this study are shuffled in the database, so cell type and time point are left out; the donor was told from shared clones. The CDR3 in this case is CASRTTANYGYTF. The DNA reads TGTGCCAGCCGTACGACAGCTAACTATGGCTACACCTTC.